The 18 T cell receptor beta chains below all came from one sample that was sequenced in a study of cytomegalovirus exposure and HLA in healthy donors. With 60 Vbeta and 13 Jbeta primers, the PCR was carried out. Assay used: immunoSEQ multiplex PCR; TCRdb lists only in-frame clones, some missing. The sample shows over 150,000 clones, 75% to 85% of them seen only once. The sample comprised PBMCs. These receptors were collected from a woman in her sixties in good health and CMV-seropositive.

The J gene is TRBJ2-1, the V gene TRBV19; TRBD2 matches 12 bases. Germline V gives CDR1 LNHDA, CDR2 SQIVND (reference sequence). J gave up 8 bases and V 4 bases, and 6 bases lay outside the gene matches. This CDR3 region has 15 residues. Here the CDR3 reads CASSKTSGSFDEQFF. For the CDR3, the DNA is TGTGCCAGTAGTAAGACTAGCGGGAGTTTTGATGAGCAGTTCTTC.

J is TRBJ2-1 and V is TRBV27; 9 bases align to TRBD2. Germline values: CDR1 MNHEY, CDR2 SMNVEV (reference sequence). V shed 7 bases and J 0 bases; nucleotides not matched to a gene: 19. The CDR3 extends over 20 amino acids. The CDR3 coding sequence is TGTGCCAGCATCCCCGAGCGGGGGGCGCTTATCCTTGGCTCCTACAATGAGCAGTTCTTC. This codes for CASIPERGALILGSYNEQFF.

This chain links TRBV18 with TRBJ1-3; D is ambiguous. Trimming cost V 5 bases and J 4 bases, with 15 bases left between them. CDR1 is KGHSH and CDR2 is LQKENI in the germline V gene. This CDR3 comprises 15 residues. CDR3 protein: CASSRSQIEGNTIYF. The DNA for the CDR3 is TGTGCCAGCTCAAGGTCACAGATCGAAGGAAACACCATATATTTT.

This clone has more than one count but fewer than ten. V gene TRBV23-1 combines with J gene TRBJ2-3, with 10 bases matching TRBD2. TRBV23-1 is noted as an ORF with a role that remains uncertain. This CDR3 is built from 18 residues. Trimming at V came to 7 bases and at J to 1 base, leaving 14 bases not matched to a gene. The CDR3 coding sequence is TGCGCCAGCAAGCCACGGCTAGCGGGGGAGAGTGGCACAGATACGCAGTATTTT. Translated, it gives CASKPRLAGESGTDTQYF.

CDR3 in amino acids: CASSTGLAGLSYEQYF. CDR3 DNA sequence: TGTGCCAGTAGTACGGGACTAGCGGGACTTTCCTACGAGCAGTACTTC. The chain carries TRBV19 and TRBJ2-7, with 13 bases matching TRBD2. V lost 4 bases, J lost 1 base, and 4 bases stayed unmatched. The CDR3 has 16 amino acids. CDR1 LNHDA and CDR2 SQIVND come from the germline V gene (reference sequence).

This sequence joins TRBV19 and TRBJ2-1, with 7 bases that match TRBD1. The CDR3 runs to 14 residues. Germline CDR1 is LNHDA and CDR2 is SQIVND (reference sequence). V shed 10 bases, J shed 1 base, and the junction held 7 bases outside the gene matches. The CDR3 coding sequence is TGTGCCACGAACAGGGGAGAGTCCTACAATGAGCAGTTCTTC. Translated: CATNRGESYNEQFF.

This clone was recorded a few times. The chain employs TRBV19 and TRBJ1-2; 7 bases fit TRBD1. This CDR3 comprises 13 residues. The germline gives CDR1 LNHDA, CDR2 SQIVND (reference sequence). Trimming at V came to 6 bases and at J to 8 bases, leaving 9 bases not matched to a gene. CDR3 residues: CASSPGQRGGYTF. In nucleotides, the CDR3 is TGTGCCAGTAGCCCGGGACAGAGGGGAGGCTACACCTTC.

This chain uses TRBV11-2 with TRBJ2-5, with 12 bases matching TRBD2. V lost 6 bases and J lost 3; bases outside the gene matches: 8. CDR1 SGHAT and CDR2 FQNNGV come from the germline V gene. The CDR3 extends over 16 amino acids. This chain's CDR3 is CASSLNLAGGKETQYF. The CDR3 DNA reads as TGTGCCAGCAGTTTAAACCTAGCGGGAGGGAAAGAGACCCAGTACTTC.

The V call is TRBV10-3, the J call TRBJ1-1; the D gene is possibly TRBD1 (6 bases). The CDR3 extends over 14 amino acids. Trimming stripped 2 bases from V and 6 bases from J, with 13 bases between. Germline V gene lookup returns CDR1 ENHRY and CDR2 SYGVKD. CDR3 sequence reads: CAISEGDRFSEAFF. The CDR3 DNA reads TGTGCCATCAGTGAGGGAGACAGGTTCTCTGAAGCTTTCTTT.

The chain recombines TRBV6-1 with TRBJ1-2; TRBD1 matches 9 bases. V was pared by 0 bases and J by 5 bases, with 7 bases of the junction left unmatched. Per germline, CDR1 MNHNS and CDR2 SASEGT. This CDR3 contains 16 residues. The CDR3 protein is CASSEARGTGSYGYTF. The CDR3, as DNA: TGTGCCAGCAGTGAAGCGAGGGGGACAGGGTCGTATGGCTACACCTTC.

V usage is TRBV30 and J usage is TRBJ1-3; D is perhaps TRBD1 (5 bases). V was clipped by 4 bases and J by 2 bases, with 15 bases between them. CDR1 and CDR2 (germline): GTSNPN, SVGIG (reference sequence). CDR3 size: 15 residues. The CDR3 bases are TGTGCCTGGACTTGGGGAAGGGGTGCTGGAAACACCATATATTTT. Encoded protein: CAWTWGRGAGNTIYF.

The V and J genes are TRBV28 and TRBJ2-5, with D hard to call. Trimming took off 5 bases at V and 5 bases at J, with 9 bases between the two ends. Germline V gene lookup returns CDR1 MDHEN and CDR2 SYDVKM. The CDR3 is 12 amino acids. DNA of the CDR3: TGTGCCAGCAGTCAGGCCCTCGAGACCCAGTACTTC. Residues: CASSQALETQYF.

The chain uses TRBV9 and TRBJ2-5; TRBD2 agrees at 11 bases. The CDR3 extends over 16 amino acids. The V segment lost 1 base and the J segment 5 bases; nucleotides outside the gene matches: 7. Germline V gene lookup returns CDR1 SGDLS and CDR2 YYNGEE. The CDR3 sequence is CASSVSGLAVGETQYF. Here the CDR3 DNA reads TGTGCCAGCAGCGTATCGGGACTAGCGGTGGGGGAGACCCAGTACTTC.

The chain uses TRBV2 and TRBJ2-2; D unclear. This CDR3 has 14 amino acids. Germline lookup yields CDR1 SNHLY and CDR2 FYNNEI. Deletions cut 6 bases from V and 4 bases from J, with 12 bases between. CDR3 residues: CASRPLTGTGELFF. CDR3 DNA sequence: TGTGCCAGCAGGCCCCTGACGGGCACCGGGGAGCTGTTTTTT.

The chain joins TRBV19 to TRBJ1-1, with 9 positions matching TRBD1. Germline-derived CDR1 and CDR2 are LNHDA and SQIVND (reference sequence). CDR3 length: 13 residues. Unmatched junction bases numbered 1, after V lost 7 bases and J lost 1 base. The CDR3 reads CASMGQGNTEAFF. The CDR3 bases are TGTGCCAGTATGGGACAGGGGAACACTGAAGCTTTCTTT.

The chain couples TRBV30 to TRBJ2-1; 8 nucleotides line up with TRBD1. Unmatched junction bases numbered 3, after V lost 0 bases and J lost 5 bases. This CDR3 comprises 14 residues. Germline values: CDR1 GTSNPN, CDR2 SVGIG (reference sequence). CDR3 protein: CAWSVGQGHNEQFF. The CDR3 coding sequence is TGTGCCTGGAGTGTAGGACAGGGCCACAATGAGCAGTTCTTC.

This chain uses TRBV10-3 with TRBJ2-1, with D maybe TRBD1 (6 bases). Germline CDR1 reads ENHRY; CDR2 reads SYGVKD. The germline V and J ends were trimmed by 4 bases and 1 base, with 14 bases remaining between them. The CDR3 runs to 16 residues. This chain's CDR3 is CAISGNRVVSYNEQFF. CDR3 nucleotide sequence: TGTGCCATCAGTGGCAACAGGGTTGTGTCCTACAATGAGCAGTTCTTC.

The J gene is TRBJ2-7, the V gene TRBV29-1; possible D gene TRBD2, 6 bases. V was cut by 0 bases and J by 0 bases, with 12 bases left in between. Per germline, CDR1 SQVTM and CDR2 ANQGSEA. There are 15 residues in the CDR3. The CDR3 protein is CSVEDLGSNSYEQYF. The CDR3, as DNA: TGCAGCGTTGAAGATCTCGGGAGTAACTCCTACGAGCAGTACTTC.